The entry below gives a single TCR beta chain sequence along with its context. Generated by immunoSEQ multiplex PCR, the TCRdb table keeps only in-frame clones and is missing some. The repertoire includes nearly 400,000 clones, about nine tenths of them detected once, and 1.7% sits in the top ten. This sample stems from a study of blood T cell repertoires in COVID-19. In the study overall: Samples came from the United States, Italy and Spain, spanning acute and convalescent COVID-19.

This receptor was taken from a woman in her thirties who had recovered from COVID-19. Sample: PBMCs or T cells enriched from blood (not recorded which).

The CDR3, as DNA: TGTGCCAGCATTACCGGACTAGCGGGAGAGCAGTTCTTC. It codes for CASITGLAGEQFF. The chain has TRBV12-3 or TRBV12-4 and TRBJ2-1; TRBD2 matches at 12 bases. This CDR3 region has 13 residues. Trimming cost V 7 bases and J 10 bases; bases outside gene matches: 5.